The clone carrying this T cell receptor beta chain was picked up a small number of times. Its matching antigen is unknown. CDR3 size: 12 residues. Germline lookup yields CDR1 LGHDT and CDR2 YNNKEL (reference sequence). The V end lost 6 bases, the J end lost 6 bases, and 9 bases lay between the germline ends. The data were obtained in a study of T-cell memory formation after mild COVID-19. Study-level background: TCR clusters were mostly donor specific. Study-wide findings and caveats: The study found balanced CD4/CD8 in clones contracting day 15 to 85 and a CD4+ lean in later expanders. Among clones peaking at day 37 in the second wave, SARS-CoV-2 specificity remained unconfirmed.

5'RACE primed at constant segments yielded TCR alpha and TCR beta cDNA libraries bearing sample barcodes and UMIs. TCRdb reprocessed the 5' RACE reads with MiXCR, giving one entry per CDR3 protein. Among 300,000 to 400,000 distinct CDR3 sequences, over 10% were seen once, and the ten largest hold 20% to 25%. The chain has TRBV3-1 and TRBJ1-5; tentative D call: TRBD1 (6 bases). What was sequenced was PBMCs or a T cell subset sorted from them (not recorded which). The sequence came from a man aged 18 to 29 who had mild COVID-19 (a few samples of this study predate the infection). Cell type and time point are not known. This CDR3 reads CASSQGIQPQHF. DNA for the CDR3: TGTGCCAGCAGTCAGGGGATTCAGCCCCAGCATTTT.